This entry is about one TCR beta chain. The sample is drawn from a study of blood T cell repertoires in COVID-19. The wider study: Samples representing acute and convalescent COVID-19 were sourced from the United States, Italy and Spain. From T cells, B-cell-depleted T cells, or PBMCs came the material, which was cDNA or gDNA.

Original data processing: For nucleated cells, counts were estimated from reference gene primer amplification. TCRdb's copy holds only in-frame clones and misses some; the assay was immunoSEQ multiplex PCR. V and J calls plus clone size are reproduced from that table; the DNA served to infer D and trimming. This table has some 130,000 clones, about 75% appearing once. The germline V gene encodes CDR1 SEHNR and CDR2 FQNEAQ (reference sequence). This CDR3 has 14 residues. V shed 5 bases, J shed 6 bases, and the junction held 9 bases outside the gene matches. The sequence derives from an elderly man with acute or convalescent COVID-19. Sequencing was carried out using peripheral blood. The V and J genes are TRBV7-9 and TRBJ2-7, with 8 bases that match TRBD1. CDR3 amino acids: CASSTGTGGLEQYF. The CDR3 nucleotides are TGTGCCAGCAGCACCGGGACAGGAGGTCTCGAGCAGTACTTC.